The subject of this entry is one T cell receptor (beta chain). Its antigen is not identified. The sample comes from a study of CD8+CD57+ T cells in acquired aplastic anemia. Looking at the study overall: DNA recovered from sorted CD4+ and CD8+ cells had a mean of approximately 3.2 ug. Regarding the study as a whole: Found in both controls and patients were twenty-nine CD8+ CDR3 sequences. CD8+ Simpson's diversity did not differ significantly between patients and controls.

Those patients picked for sequencing had displayed CD8+CD57+ cell expansion on flow cytometry. All participating patients were living with severe acquired aplastic anemia. For CDR3 and TCR beta VDJ profiling, genomic DNA was the template used. TCRdb ran MiXCR on the reads and lists one entry per CDR3 protein. The sample has about 120,000 distinct CDR3 sequences, approximately 50% seen once; the top ten hold 25% to 35%. Sequenced material: sorted CD4+, CD8+, or CD8+CD57+ T cells (not recorded which) from PBMCs. This receptor was identified in a human donor with aplastic anemia.

The CDR3 DNA reads TGTGCCAGCAGCTCGGAGCCTGTAGGGGGCTACACCTTC. Its translation: CASSSEPVGGYTF. The V gene is TRBV7-2, the J gene TRBJ1-2; D is undetermined. The CDR3 totals 13 residues. The V and J ends lost 4 bases and 8 bases respectively, with 14 bases between them. Germline V gives CDR1 SGHTA, CDR2 FQGNSA.